The 29 T cell receptor beta chains presented below share a single source sample, sequenced in a study of blood T cell repertoires in COVID-19. The repertoire was sequenced with immunoSEQ multiplex PCR; TCRdb's copy has only in-frame clones and lacks some. Of some 72,000 clones listed, roughly 86% are singletons. The sample consisted of peripheral blood. These TCRs come from a man aged 50-59 years with active or convalescent COVID-19.

This chain uses TRBV7-6 with TRBJ2-5, with D unclear. This CDR3 comprises 13 residues. The germline V gene encodes CDR1 SGHVS and CDR2 FNYEAQ. The V gene lost 1 base and the J gene lost 1 base, with 4 bases spanning the gap. The CDR3 loop is CASSLGLQETQYF. Here the CDR3 DNA reads TGTGCCAGCAGCTTAGGGCTCCAAGAGACCCAGTACTTC.

The chain carries TRBV29-1 and TRBJ2-3; the match to TRBD2 covers 8 bases. The CDR3 runs to 16 residues. CDR1 and CDR2 (germline): SQVTM, ANQGSEA. The junction had 13 bases not matched to a gene; V was cut back by 3 bases and J by 5 bases. In DNA form, the CDR3 reads TGCAGCGTTGATTCTTGGCGGGGGGACCTGGGAGATACGCAGTATTTT. Translated, it gives CSVDSWRGDLGDTQYF.

This clone has only one observation. This chain links TRBV11-2 with TRBJ2-7; D may be TRBD1 (6 bases). This CDR3 spans 14 amino acids. Looked up from germline, CDR1 is SGHAT and CDR2 is FQNNGV. With 2 bases removed from V and 3 bases from J, the gap between germline ends came to 11 bases. The DNA for the CDR3 is TGTGCCAGCAGCTTAAGGACAGTAAGCTACGAGCAGTACGTC. Its translation: CASSLRTVSYEQYV.

This rearrangement joins TRBV5-1 to TRBJ1-4; D is unclear. The CDR3 totals 16 residues. V gave up 5 bases and J gave up 0 bases, with 14 bases separating them. CDR1 and CDR2 from the germline V gene are SGHRS and YFSETQ. Here the CDR3 DNA reads TGCGCCAGCAGTGAGGGCAGCCCCACAACTAATGAAAAACTGTTTTTT. Translated: CASSEGSPTTNEKLFF.

The rearrangement joins TRBV19 to TRBJ1-6; D may be TRBD1 (5 bases). This CDR3 contains 15 residues. Per the germline V gene, CDR1 is LNHDA and CDR2 is SQIVND (reference sequence). Trimming took off 5 bases at V and 8 bases at J, with 16 bases between the two ends. The DNA of the CDR3 is TGTGCCAGTAGTGCACCGACAGACCCCCATTCACCCCTCCACTTT. Translation: CASSAPTDPHSPLHF.

The V call is TRBV5-6, the J call TRBJ2-1; 9 bases agree with TRBD1. Trimming at V came to 5 bases and at J to 2 bases, leaving 5 bases not matched to a gene. Germline CDR1 and CDR2: SGHDT and YYEEEE. CDR3 size: 15 residues. CDR3 sequence reads: CASRAGQGTYNEQFF. The CDR3 bases are TGTGCCAGCAGGGCGGGACAGGGAACCTACAATGAGCAGTTCTTC.

The chain is built from TRBV5-4 and TRBJ2-2, with 13 bases identical to TRBD2. The CDR3 runs to 15 residues. Germline V gene sequence: CDR1 SGHNT, CDR2 YYREEE (reference sequence). With V trimmed by 4 bases and J by 4 bases, 1 base remained unmatched. In DNA form, the CDR3 reads TGTGCCAGCAGCGGGACTAGCGGGGTCACCGGGGAGCTGTTTTTT. Protein: CASSGTSGVTGELFF. The full variable domain, rest sourced from reference TRBV5-4 and TRBJ2-2, is ETGVTQSPTHLIKTRGQQVTLRCSSQSGHNTVSWYQQALGQGPQFIFQYYREEENGRGNFPPRFSGLQFPNYSSELNVNALELDDSALYLCASSGTSGVTGELFFGEGSRLTVL.

The CDR3 coding sequence is TGCAGCGTCGGACAGGGGTGGACAGATACGCAGTATTTT. The encoded protein is CSVGQGWTDTQYF. The rearrangement uses TRBV29-1 and TRBJ2-3, with 9 bases fitting TRBD1. This CDR3 has 13 amino acids. In germline, CDR1 is SQVTM, CDR2 ANQGSEA. J gave up 3 bases and V 6 bases, and 4 bases lay outside the gene matches.

With regard to this clone: Its ends do not fully match the called genes, so a read error is possible. The chain couples TRBV28 to TRBJ1-4; the D is unclear. This CDR3 is built from 15 residues. Per germline, CDR1 MDHEN and CDR2 SYDVKM. The CDR3 region is CAISSTPPENEKLFF. The CDR3 nucleotides read TGTGCCATCAGTTCCACCCCACCTGAGAATGAAAAACTGTTTTTT.

The rearrangement uses TRBV28 and TRBJ1-4; 7 bases map to TRBD1. CDR1 MDHEN and CDR2 SYDVKM come from the germline V gene. V lost 5 bases to trimming and J lost 5 bases; unmatched junction nucleotides: 8. The CDR3 is made up of 15 amino acids. DNA of the CDR3: TGTGCCAGCAGTGCGGGGACAGCCCTAAATGAAAAACTGTTTTTT. This codes for CASSAGTALNEKLFF.

This clone came up a few times. The genes are TRBV19 and TRBJ2-1; 8 nucleotides match TRBD2. The trim removed 8 bases at V and 15 bases at J, leaving 12 bases unmatched. This CDR3 has 12 amino acids. Germline CDR1 LNHDA, CDR2 SQIVND (reference sequence). The CDR3 DNA follows: TGTGCCAGTGGGTTCTTCTCGGGGGGGGTGTTCTTC. Encoded protein: CASGFFSGGVFF. The full variable domain, completed using reference TRBV19 and TRBJ2-1, is DGGITQSPKYLFRKEGQNVTLSCEQNLNHDAMYWYRQDPGQGLRLIYYSQIVNDFQKGDIAEGYSVSREKKESFPLTVTSAQKNPTAFYLCASGFFSGGVFFGPGTRLTVL.

J is TRBJ1-1 and V is TRBV5-1, with TRBD1 identical over 7 bases. Germline CDR1 is SGHRS and CDR2 is YFSETQ. V lost 6 bases and J lost 0; bases outside the gene matches: 8. CDR3 length: 15 residues. The CDR3 DNA reads TGCGCCAGCAAAACAGGGGTTGGAATGAACACTGAAGCTTTCTTT. Residues: CASKTGVGMNTEAFF.

The chain couples TRBV4-3 to TRBJ2-5; 8 positions agree with TRBD1. V was pared by 2 bases and J by 1 base, with 6 bases of the junction left unmatched. The CDR3 contains 16 residues. The germline V gene encodes CDR1 LGHNA and CDR2 YSLEER. The CDR3 region has the DNA TGCGCCAGCAGCCAATTGTCCGGACAGGGCCAAGAGACCCAGTACTTC. As protein: CASSQLSGQGQETQYF.

The J gene is TRBJ2-7, the V gene TRBV9, with D perhaps matching TRBD2 (5 bases). This CDR3 has 14 residues. Deletions cut 4 bases from V and 5 bases from J, with 16 bases between. CDR1 SGDLS and CDR2 YYNGEE come from the germline V gene. CDR3 in amino acids: CASSPHGGENEQYF. The CDR3, as DNA: TGTGCCAGCAGCCCTCATGGTGGGGAGAACGAGCAGTACTTC.

The genes are TRBV15 and TRBJ2-5, with a possible D match to TRBD1 (5 bases). Germline V CDR1 and CDR2: LNHNV, YYDKDF (reference sequence). V lost 0 bases and J 5 bases, leaving 13 bases between the germline ends. The CDR3 covers 15 residues. The CDR3 loop is CATSRDWAAGETQYF. The CDR3 DNA reads TGTGCCACCAGCAGAGATTGGGCCGCAGGGGAGACCCAGTACTTC.

J is TRBJ1-6 and V is TRBV7-2; D might be TRBD1 (5 bases). The V end was cut by 4 bases, the J end by 1 base, with 11 bases between. The CDR3 extends over 16 amino acids. The germline V gene has CDR1 SGHTA and CDR2 FQGNSA. The CDR3 protein is CASSSGHGSYNSPLHF. DNA of the CDR3: TGTGCCAGCAGCTCCGGACACGGATCCTATAATTCACCCCTCCACTTT. The entire variable domain, with the rest obtained from reference TRBV7-2 and TRBJ1-6, is as follows: GAGVSQSPSNKVTEKGKDVELRCDPISGHTALYWYRQSLGQGLEFLIYFQGNSAPDKSGLPSDRFSAERTGGSVSTLTIQRTQQEDSAVYLCASSSGHGSYNSPLHFGNGTRLTVT.

With respect to this clone: Relative to the germline gene, one junction end is altered; a read error may explain this. The chain has TRBV11-2 and TRBJ1-6; no definite D call. This CDR3 has 14 residues. The germline V gene encodes CDR1 SGHAT and CDR2 FQNNGV. This chain's CDR3 is CASSLEEGGSPLHF. For the CDR3, the DNA is TGTGCCAGCAGCCTAGAGGAGGGAGGTTCACCCCTCCACTTT.

V and J are TRBV6-6 and TRBJ2-7, with TRBD1 as a possible D gene (5 bases). This CDR3 has 12 residues. The germline V gene encodes CDR1 MNHNY and CDR2 SVGAGI (reference sequence). V gave up 0 bases and J gave up 7 bases, with 7 bases separating them. The CDR3 protein is CASSYSGEEQYV. CDR3 nucleotides: TGTGCCAGCAGTTACTCAGGGGAAGAGCAGTACGTC.

The gene calls are TRBV30 and TRBJ1-1; 8 bases align to TRBD1. J was trimmed by 5 bases and V by 2 bases; bases with no gene match: 4. The germline CDR1 and CDR2 sequences are GTSNPN and SVGIG (reference sequence). The CDR3 is 13 amino acids. CDR3 sequence (DNA): TGTGCCTGGAGTTCAACAGGGGGGACTGAAGCTTTCTTT. Protein sequence: CAWSSTGGTEAFF.

The J gene is TRBJ2-2, the V gene TRBV3-1 (or the pseudogene TRBV3-2); TRBD2 matches 7 bases. The ends lost 0 bases at V and 6 bases at J; junction bases unmatched: 7. The CDR3 is made up of 16 amino acids. Germline CDR1 reads LGHDT; CDR2 reads YNNKEL (reference sequence). In DNA, the CDR3 is TGTGCCAGCAGCCAAGAATCCCGGGGAGGGGCCGGGGAGCTGTTTTTT. This sequence encodes CASSQESRGGAGELFF.

This rearrangement joins TRBV29-1 to TRBJ2-7; 9 bases are a match to TRBD1. Germline V CDR1 and CDR2: SQVTM, ANQGSEA. V lost 7 bases, J lost 5 bases, and 6 bases stayed unmatched. This CDR3 is 12 amino acids long. CDR3 sequence reads: CSASDRGHEQYF. CDR3 in DNA: TGCAGCGCCTCGGACAGGGGCCACGAGCAGTACTTC.

This rearrangement joins TRBV19 to TRBJ2-2, with no clear D. V was trimmed by 3 bases and J by 1 base, leaving 3 bases between them. Germline V lookup: CDR1 LNHDA, CDR2 SQIVND (reference sequence). The CDR3 length is 13 residues. CDR3 nucleotides: TGTGCCAGTAGTATCGGGAACACCGGGGAGCTGTTTTTT. Its protein product is CASSIGNTGELFF.

The CDR3 nucleotides are TGTGCCAGCCAGACCGGACAGGGGGGCTCCTACGAGCAGTACTTC. This gives the protein CASQTGQGGSYEQYF. The chain joins TRBV6-5 to TRBJ2-7; 10 nucleotides line up with TRBD1. Per germline, CDR1 MNHEY and CDR2 SVGAGI. J lost 0 bases, V lost 8 bases, and 7 bases had no gene match. The CDR3 length is 15 residues.

The J gene is TRBJ2-5, the V gene TRBV7-2; 10 nucleotides agree with TRBD1. The CDR3 runs to 19 residues. V lost 1 base and J lost 5; bases outside the gene matches: 16. Per the germline V gene, CDR1 is SGHTA and CDR2 is FQGNSA. The CDR3 sequence is CASSLESGGRQGARETQYF. DNA for the CDR3: TGTGCCAGCAGCTTAGAATCTGGCGGGCGACAGGGGGCTAGGGAGACCCAGTACTTC.

V gene TRBV10-3 combines with J gene TRBJ1-5, with D unresolved. Germline assignment: CDR1 ENHRY and CDR2 SYGVKD. The CDR3 is 15 residues long. The ends were cut back, 2 bases at V and 0 bases at J, with 8 bases in the middle. The CDR3 is CAISEGLDSNQPQHF. The CDR3 coding sequence is TGTGCCATCAGTGAGGGGCTTGATAGCAATCAGCCCCAGCATTTT.

The chain uses TRBV5-5 and TRBJ2-3, with 7 bases identical to TRBD2. The CDR3 totals 14 residues. With 0 bases clipped from V and 6 bases from J, the junction kept 4 bases outside the gene matches. The germline V gene has CDR1 SGHKS and CDR2 YYEKEE (reference sequence). Here the CDR3 reads CASSLAGAGDTQYF. CDR3 coding DNA: TGTGCCAGCAGCTTGGCCGGAGCGGGGGATACGCAGTATTTT. Combining the CDR3 with reference TRBV5-5 and TRBJ2-3 gives the whole variable domain DAGVTQSPTHLIKTRGQQVTLRCSPISGHKSVSWYQQVLGQGPQFIFQYYEKEERGRGNFPDRFSARQFPNYSSELNVNALLLGDSALYLCASSLAGAGDTQYFGPGTRLTVL.

This chain joins TRBV5-8 and TRBJ2-6; 7 nucleotides agree with TRBD1. CDR3 size: 17 residues. The germline V gene encodes CDR1 SGHTS and CDR2 YDEGEE. After removal of 2 bases from V and 2 bases from J, the junction contained 7 bases not matched to a gene. CDR3 DNA: TGTGCCAGCAGCTTCGGACAGGAAAGCACTGGGGCCAACGTCCTGACTTTC. This codes for CASSFGQESTGANVLTF.

V is TRBV29-1 and J is TRBJ1-4, with D unclear. V was clipped by 6 bases and J by 5 bases, with 7 bases between them. This CDR3 contains 11 residues. Germline lookup yields CDR1 SQVTM and CDR2 ANQGSEA. The CDR3 region is CSVYSNEKLFF. The CDR3 DNA reads TGCAGCGTCTACAGCAATGAAAAACTGTTTTTT.

The V and J genes are TRBV29-1 and TRBJ2-5; 10 nucleotides agree with TRBD2. CDR1 is SQVTM and CDR2 is ANQGSEA in the germline V gene. Trimming took 5 bases from V and 6 from J; bases not matched to a gene: 12. The CDR3 is 15 residues long. CDR3 amino acids: CSVLTAGGNSKTQYF. The CDR3 bases are TGCAGCGTTCTGACAGCGGGGGGGAACTCTAAGACCCAGTACTTC. The variable domain in full, completed from reference TRBV29-1 and TRBJ2-5, reads SAVISQKPSRDICQRGTSLTIQCQVDSQVTMMFWYRQQPGQSLTLIATANQGSEATYESGFVIDKFPISRPNLTFSTLTVSNMSPEDSSIYLCSVLTAGGNSKTQYFGPGTRLLVL.